The next 27 T cell receptor beta chains were all read from a single sample in a study of T cells after yellow fever vaccination. TCRdb ran MiXCR on the 5' RACE reads and lists one entry per CDR3 protein. This table holds approximately 550,000 distinct CDR3 sequences, less than 20% found once. Sequences were derived from PBMCs, sampled 15 days after the yellow fever booster vaccination. These TCRs come from a man aged 30 to 45 who received the YFV17D yellow fever vaccine.

The table lists this clonotype with a few counts. The chain links TRBV29-1 to TRBJ1-5; TRBD1 might be the D (5 bases). Deletions cut 6 bases from V and 7 bases from J, with 16 bases between. The CDR3 loop spans 13 amino acids. Germline V gene data show CDR1 as SQVTM and CDR2 as ANQGSEA. The CDR3 coding sequence is TGCAGCGTAGCCGACGGAGGGGAACAGCCCCAGCATTTT. It yields the protein CSVADGGEQPQHF.

The gene calls are TRBV29-1 and TRBJ2-4, with D possibly being TRBD1 or TRBD2 (6 bases each). The CDR3 runs to 14 residues. V was shortened by 6 bases and J by 5 bases, with 17 bases between the two germline ends. Looked up from germline, CDR1 is SQVTM and CDR2 is ANQGSEA. CDR3 nucleotide sequence: TGCAGCGTCCTCTTAGGGGGGTCCGAAAACATTCAGTACTTC. Amino acid sequence: CSVLLGGSENIQYF.

V is TRBV5-1 and J is TRBJ2-7; D tentatively reads TRBD1 or TRBD2 (6 bases each). The CDR3 totals 15 residues. Per the germline V gene, CDR1 is SGHRS and CDR2 is YFSETQ. Trimming took 2 bases from V and 2 from J, leaving 14 bases between them. CDR3 coding DNA: TGCGCCAGCAGCTTTCGCCCAGGGGAGGCCTACGAGCAGTACTTC. Translated: CASSFRPGEAYEQYF. Drawing the rest from reference TRBV5-1 and TRBJ2-7, the complete variable domain is KAGVTQTPRYLIKTRGQQVTLSCSPISGHRSVSWYQQTPGQGLQFLFEYFSETQRNKGNFPGRFSGRQFSNSRSEMNVSTLELGDSALYLCASSFRPGEAYEQYFGPGTRLTVT.

This clonotype was found a few times. The rearrangement links TRBV6-1 to TRBJ1-5, with 8 bases fitting TRBD1. Germline V lookup: CDR1 MNHNS, CDR2 SASEGT. Germline trimming cut 6 bases from V and 4 bases from J; bases unmatched to any gene: 8. The CDR3 covers 15 residues. The CDR3 coding sequence is TGTGCCAGCAGACCCCAGGGGGCGGTTAATCAGCCCCAGCATTTT. It yields the protein CASRPQGAVNQPQHF.

The V gene is TRBV7-2, the J gene TRBJ2-5; D is possibly TRBD1 or TRBD2 (5 bases each). CDR1 and CDR2 (germline): SGHTA, FQGNSA. V lost 1 base and J lost 2, with 14 bases in between. The CDR3 length is 16 residues. The CDR3 coding sequence is TGTGCCAGCAGCTTAGGAGGGGCGGGTCCACAAGAGACCCAGTACTTC. Translation: CASSLGGAGPQETQYF.

This chain links TRBV7-2 with TRBJ2-7; D may correspond to TRBD1 or TRBD2 (5 bases each). V shed 3 bases and J shed 0 bases, with 12 bases lying between them. This CDR3 spans 15 amino acids. CDR1 SGHTA and CDR2 FQGNSA come from the germline V gene. The CDR3 nucleotides are TGTGCCAGCAGCTTTATGGGGGTTAGCTCCTACGAGCAGTACTTC. Amino acid sequence: CASSFMGVSSYEQYF.

This chain connects TRBV30 to TRBJ2-1; D may match TRBD1 or TRBD2 (6 bases each). The germline V gene encodes CDR1 GTSNPN and CDR2 SVGIG (reference sequence). The CDR3 consists of 13 residues. Trimming cost V 4 bases and J 4 bases, with 11 bases left between them. In DNA, the CDR3 is TGTGCCTGGACACGGGGGCCATACAATGAGCAGTTCTTC. It specifies CAWTRGPYNEQFF.

The gene calls are TRBV20-1 and TRBJ2-5; 9 nucleotides align to TRBD2. Germline V CDR1 and CDR2: DFQATT, SNEGSKA (reference sequence). The V and J ends lost 1 base and 4 bases, in that order; junction bases with no gene match: 7. The CDR3 length is 15 residues. Here the CDR3 reads CSARAGSGRAETQYF. The DNA for the CDR3 is TGCAGTGCTAGAGCAGGTAGCGGGAGAGCAGAGACCCAGTACTTC.

The chain employs TRBV7-2 and TRBJ2-3; 8 nucleotides match TRBD1. The CDR3 length is 16 residues. The germline V gene has CDR1 SGHTA and CDR2 FQGNSA. V lost 2 bases to trimming and J lost 2 bases; unmatched junction nucleotides: 6. The CDR3 nucleotides are TGTGCCAGCAGCTTAAGTGGACAGGGCTTCACAGATACGCAGTATTTT. Its protein product is CASSLSGQGFTDTQYF.

The V call is TRBV25-1, the J call TRBJ2-5, with D tentatively TRBD2 (6 bases). Looked up from germline, CDR1 is MGHDK and CDR2 is SYGVNS. Trimming removed 1 base from V and 3 bases from J, with 12 bases in between. There are 15 residues in the CDR3. The CDR3 sequence is CASSEFGGAEETQYF. The CDR3 DNA reads TGTGCCAGCAGTGAATTTGGAGGGGCCGAAGAGACCCAGTACTTC.

The table lists this clonotype with a few counts. This sequence joins TRBV7-3 and TRBJ2-1; D possibly matches TRBD1 or TRBD2 (5 bases each). V lost 5 bases, J lost 9 bases, and 20 bases lay in between. This CDR3 region has 15 residues. Germline V gives CDR1 SGHTA, CDR2 FQGTGA. CDR3 coding DNA: TGTGCCAGCAGCAAACTTCCAGGGACCCGGGGTGAGCAGTTCTTC. Protein product: CASSKLPGTRGEQFF.

In its sample, this clonotype was seen a few times. V usage is TRBV20-1 and J usage is TRBJ2-7; no clear D gene. Germline CDR1 and CDR2: DFQATT and SNEGSKA (reference sequence). The V end was cut by 4 bases, the J end by 0 bases, with 10 bases between. The CDR3 runs to 13 residues. In DNA, the CDR3 is TGCAGTGCTATAGGTGAGAGCTCCTACGAGCAGTACTTC. It yields the protein CSAIGESSYEQYF.

This clonotype was picked up a small number of times. V is TRBV7-3 and J is TRBJ2-2; no reliable D call. The CDR3 has 14 amino acids. Per the germline V gene, CDR1 is SGHTA and CDR2 is FQGTGA. V dropped 1 base and J dropped 2 bases, with 5 bases sitting between them. CDR3 sequence (DNA): TGTGCCAGCAGCTTAAGCTTTAACACCGGGGAGCTGTTTTTT. The encoded protein is CASSLSFNTGELFF.

The V call is TRBV3-1, the J call TRBJ2-2; D is undetermined. Germline V gene sequence: CDR1 LGHDT, CDR2 YNNKEL (reference sequence). Deletions cut 1 base from V and 7 bases from J, with 7 bases between. The length of the CDR3 is 13 residues. CDR3 DNA sequence: TGTGCCAGCAGCCAAGGGCCGGGCGGGGAGCTGTTTTTT. Protein product: CASSQGPGGELFF.

This chain joins TRBV19 and TRBJ1-5; tentative D call: TRBD1 (5 bases). Germline V lookup: CDR1 LNHDA, CDR2 SQIVND (reference sequence). The CDR3 loop spans 14 amino acids. The ends were cut back, 4 bases at V and 0 bases at J, with 7 bases in the middle. The CDR3 region has the DNA TGTGCCAGTAGTAAACAGGATAGCAATCAGCCCCAGCATTTT. Amino acids: CASSKQDSNQPQHF.

The V gene is TRBV27, the J gene TRBJ1-1; TRBD1 might be the D (5 bases). Looked up from germline, CDR1 is MNHEY and CDR2 is SMNVEV (reference sequence). Trimming stripped 6 bases from V and 4 bases from J, with 12 bases between. There are 13 residues in the CDR3. CDR3 DNA sequence: TGTGCCAGCAGCGGGACCTTCTTCACTGAAGCTTTCTTT. It codes for CASSGTFFTEAFF.

This clonotype was detected a few times. The J gene is TRBJ2-1, the V gene TRBV11-2; 8 bases are a match to TRBD2. V trimming: 0 bases; J trimming: 0 bases; junction bases outside the gene matches: 7. This CDR3 comprises 18 residues. Germline V CDR1 and CDR2: SGHAT, FQNNGV. The CDR3 loop is CASSLDFGRALSYNEQFF. The CDR3, as DNA: TGTGCCAGCAGCTTAGATTTCGGGAGGGCCCTCTCCTACAATGAGCAGTTCTTC.

This clonotype turned up a few times. CDR3 DNA sequence: TGTGCCAGCCGACCGGACAGTGGGGTGGGACCCCTCCACTTT. Its protein product is CASRPDSGVGPLHF. This rearrangement joins TRBV27 to TRBJ1-6, with D possibly TRBD1 on 6 matching bases. Trimming took off 8 bases at V and 12 bases at J, with 20 bases between the two ends. The CDR3 totals 14 residues. CDR1 MNHEY and CDR2 SMNVEV come from the germline V gene (reference sequence).

The chain carries TRBV9 and TRBJ2-1; D not certain. With 1 base removed from V and 6 bases from J, the gap between germline ends came to 11 bases. The CDR3 has 14 amino acids. Germline loops: CDR1 SGDLS, CDR2 YYNGEE. Here the CDR3 reads CASSVQAQPNEQFF. In DNA, the CDR3 is TGTGCCAGCAGCGTACAAGCCCAGCCCAATGAGCAGTTCTTC.

The CDR3 DNA is TGTGCCAGCAGCCCCAAGGGGGCTTTGGAAAACACAGATACGCAGTATTTT. This translates into CASSPKGALENTDTQYF. The chain carries TRBV5-6 and TRBJ2-3; TRBD1 matches at 7 bases. Unmatched junction bases numbered 13, after V lost 4 bases and J lost 2 bases. The CDR3 sequence is 17 residues long. CDR1 and CDR2 (germline): SGHDT, YYEEEE.

The chain is built from TRBV15 and TRBJ2-3; D might be TRBD2 (5 bases). Trimming shortened V by 0 bases and J by 3 bases, and 19 bases separated the two germline ends. The CDR3 sequence is 18 residues long. Looked up from germline, CDR1 is LNHNV and CDR2 is YYDKDF (reference sequence). CDR3 loop: CATSRETRVARRTDTQYF. The CDR3 bases are TGTGCCACCAGCAGAGAGACCCGCGTAGCGCGTAGGACAGATACGCAGTATTTT. The variable domain in full, with the rest retrieved from reference TRBV15 and TRBJ2-3, is DAMVIQNPRYQVTQFGKPVTLSCSQTLNHNVMYWYQQKSSQAPKLLFHYYDKDFNNEADTPDNFQSRRPNTSFCFLDIRSPGLGDTAMYLCATSRETRVARRTDTQYFGPGTRLTVL.

This clonotype has a single count. CDR3 amino acids: CASTRSGGTDTQYF. The CDR3 DNA reads TGTGCCAGCACCAGGTCTGGGGGCACAGATACGCAGTATTTT. The chain has TRBV14 and TRBJ2-3; D remains ambiguous. The CDR3 runs 14 residues. Germline V CDR1 and CDR2: SGHDN, FVKESK. Trimming left V 7 bases short and J 1 base short, with 12 bases between.

This clonotype was observed a handful of times. The rearrangement links TRBV7-2 to TRBJ1-2; no clear D. Looked up from germline, CDR1 is SGHTA and CDR2 is FQGNSA. The CDR3 totals 13 residues. Trimming took off 0 bases at V and 8 bases at J, with 10 bases between the two ends. The CDR3 bases are TGTGCCAGCAGCTTAGCGCGGCCAGAGGGCTACACCTTC. Its translation is CASSLARPEGYTF.

Only a few counts were recorded for this clonotype. CDR3 nucleotides: TGCAGCGTTGAAGTACGGGTTGGGGAAGAGACCCAGTACTTC. The encoded protein is CSVEVRVGEETQYF. This chain joins TRBV29-1 and TRBJ2-5, with D unresolved. This CDR3 contains 14 residues. Trimming took 1 base from V and 3 from J, leaving 12 bases between them. CDR1 SQVTM and CDR2 ANQGSEA come from the germline V gene.

This clonotype has a handful of counts. The V gene is TRBV19, the J gene TRBJ2-7, with 8 bases lining up with TRBD2. CDR1 and CDR2 from the germline V gene are LNHDA and SQIVND (reference sequence). The CDR3 runs 14 residues. The V segment lost 5 bases and the J segment 3 bases; nucleotides outside the gene matches: 6. This CDR3 is CASSVGLGVYEQYF. The CDR3 nucleotides are TGTGCCAGTAGTGTGGGACTAGGAGTCTACGAGCAGTACTTC.

J is TRBJ2-7 and V is TRBV6-5, with D tentatively TRBD2 (5 bases). CDR1 MNHEY and CDR2 SVGAGI come from the germline V gene. This CDR3 is 13 amino acids long. The ends were cut back, 0 bases at V and 6 bases at J, with 9 bases in the middle. The CDR3 here is CASSYSGLTEQYF. CDR3 DNA sequence: TGTGCCAGCAGTTACTCCGGACTTACCGAGCAGTACTTC.

This clonotype has ten or more counts. The rearrangement uses TRBV7-2 and TRBJ2-3; D is unclear. Germline CDR1 reads SGHTA; CDR2 reads FQGNSA. The CDR3 has 15 amino acids. The V end lost 4 bases, the J end lost 1 base, and 12 bases lay between the germline ends. Here the CDR3 DNA reads TGTGCCAGCAGCTCCACAGCGCTACGCACAGATACGCAGTATTTT. Residues: CASSSTALRTDTQYF.